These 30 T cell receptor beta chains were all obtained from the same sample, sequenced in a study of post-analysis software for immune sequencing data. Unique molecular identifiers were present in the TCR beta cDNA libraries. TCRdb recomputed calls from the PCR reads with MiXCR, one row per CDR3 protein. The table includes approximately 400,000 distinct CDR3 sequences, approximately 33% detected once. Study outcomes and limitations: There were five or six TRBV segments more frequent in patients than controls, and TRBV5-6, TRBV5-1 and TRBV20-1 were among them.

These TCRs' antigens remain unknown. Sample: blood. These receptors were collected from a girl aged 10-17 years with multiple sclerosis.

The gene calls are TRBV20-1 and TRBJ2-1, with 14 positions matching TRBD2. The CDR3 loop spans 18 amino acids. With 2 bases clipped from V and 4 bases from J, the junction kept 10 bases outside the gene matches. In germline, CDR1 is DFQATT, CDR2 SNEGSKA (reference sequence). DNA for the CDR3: TGCAGTGCTAGATTAGGGACTAGCGGGGGAGGCTTTTACAATGAGCAGTTCTTC. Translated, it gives CSARLGTSGGGFYNEQFF.

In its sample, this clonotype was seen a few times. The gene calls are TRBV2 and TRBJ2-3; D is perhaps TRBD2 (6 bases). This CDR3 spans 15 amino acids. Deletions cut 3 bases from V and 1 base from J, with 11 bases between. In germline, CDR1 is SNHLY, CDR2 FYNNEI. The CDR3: CASSDQIAGTDTQYF. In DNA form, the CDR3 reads TGTGCCAGCAGTGACCAGATAGCGGGCACAGATACGCAGTATTTT. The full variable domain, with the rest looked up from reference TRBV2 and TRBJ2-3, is EPEVTQTPSHQVTQMGQEVILRCVPISNHLYFYWYRQILGQKVEFLVSFYNNEISEKSEIFDDQFSVERPDGSNFTLKIRSTKLEDSAMYFCASSDQIAGTDTQYFGPGTRLTVL.

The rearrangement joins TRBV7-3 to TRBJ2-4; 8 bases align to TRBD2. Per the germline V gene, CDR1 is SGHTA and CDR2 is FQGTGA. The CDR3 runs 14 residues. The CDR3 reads CAAGGGAAKNIQYF. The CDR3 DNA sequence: TGTGCTGCGGGGGGAGGGGCAGCCAAAAACATTCAGTACTTC.

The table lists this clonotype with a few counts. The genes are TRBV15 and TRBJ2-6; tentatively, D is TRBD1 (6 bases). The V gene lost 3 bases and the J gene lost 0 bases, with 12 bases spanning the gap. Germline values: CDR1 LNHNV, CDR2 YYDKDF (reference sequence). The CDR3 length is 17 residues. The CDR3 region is CATSSWDTFSGANVLTF. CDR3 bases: TGTGCCACCAGCAGCTGGGACACCTTCTCTGGGGCCAACGTCCTGACTTTC.

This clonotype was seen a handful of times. The DNA for the CDR3 is TGTGCCAGCAGCCAAGGACTAGCGGGGCTTAACACAGATACGCAGTATTTT. This codes for CASSQGLAGLNTDTQYF. V gene TRBV3-1 combines with J gene TRBJ2-3; 11 nucleotides align to TRBD2. J lost 2 bases, V lost 1 base, and 5 bases had no gene match. Germline CDR1 LGHDT, CDR2 YNNKEL (reference sequence). This CDR3 comprises 17 residues.

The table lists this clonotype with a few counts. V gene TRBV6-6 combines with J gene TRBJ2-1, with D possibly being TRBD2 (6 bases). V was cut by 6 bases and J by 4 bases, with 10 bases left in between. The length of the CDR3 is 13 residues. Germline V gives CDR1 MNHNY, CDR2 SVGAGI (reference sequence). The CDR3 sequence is CASRASDYNEQFF. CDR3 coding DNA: TGTGCCAGCAGGGCTAGCGATTACAATGAGCAGTTCTTC.

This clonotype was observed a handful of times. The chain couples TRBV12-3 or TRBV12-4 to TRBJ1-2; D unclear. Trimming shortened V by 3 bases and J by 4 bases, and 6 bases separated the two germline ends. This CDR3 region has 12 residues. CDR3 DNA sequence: TGTGCCAGCAGTTTGGAGATCTATGGCTACACCTTC. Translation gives CASSLEIYGYTF.

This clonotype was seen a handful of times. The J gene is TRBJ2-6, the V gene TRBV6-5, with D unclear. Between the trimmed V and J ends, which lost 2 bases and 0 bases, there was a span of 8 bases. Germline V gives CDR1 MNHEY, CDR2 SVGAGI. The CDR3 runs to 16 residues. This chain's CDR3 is CASSYRAFSGANVLTF. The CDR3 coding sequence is TGTGCCAGCAGTTACAGGGCCTTCTCTGGGGCCAACGTCCTGACTTTC.

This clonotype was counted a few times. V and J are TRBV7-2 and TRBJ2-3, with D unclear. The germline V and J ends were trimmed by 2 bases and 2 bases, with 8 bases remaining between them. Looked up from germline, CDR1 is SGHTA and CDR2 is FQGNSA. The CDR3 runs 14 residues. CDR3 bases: TGTGCCAGCAGCTTAAGGGTTATCACAGATACGCAGTATTTT. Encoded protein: CASSLRVITDTQYF.

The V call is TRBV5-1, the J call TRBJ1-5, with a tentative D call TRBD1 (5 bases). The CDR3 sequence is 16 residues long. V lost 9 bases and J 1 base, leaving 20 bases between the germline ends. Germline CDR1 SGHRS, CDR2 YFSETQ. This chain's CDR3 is CAIRLGASGSNQPQHF. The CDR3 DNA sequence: TGCGCCATCAGATTAGGCGCATCAGGGAGCAATCAGCCCCAGCATTTT. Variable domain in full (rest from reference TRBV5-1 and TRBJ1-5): KAGVTQTPRYLIKTRGQQVTLSCSPISGHRSVSWYQQTPGQGLQFLFEYFSETQRNKGNFPGRFSGRQFSNSRSEMNVSTLELGDSALYLCAIRLGASGSNQPQHFGDGTRLSIL.

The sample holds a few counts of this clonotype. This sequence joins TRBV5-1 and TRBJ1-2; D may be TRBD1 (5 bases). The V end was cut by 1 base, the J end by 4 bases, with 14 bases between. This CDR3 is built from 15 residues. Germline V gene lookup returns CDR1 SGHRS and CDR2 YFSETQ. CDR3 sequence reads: CASSLTERGIYGYTF. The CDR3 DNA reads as TGCGCCAGCAGCTTGACGGAACGGGGGATCTATGGCTACACCTTC.

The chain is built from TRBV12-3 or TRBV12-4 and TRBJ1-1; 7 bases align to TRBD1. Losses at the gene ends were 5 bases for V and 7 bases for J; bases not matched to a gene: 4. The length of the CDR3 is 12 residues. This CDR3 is CASSRTGLEAFF. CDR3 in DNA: TGTGCCAGCAGTCGGACAGGTCTTGAAGCTTTCTTT.

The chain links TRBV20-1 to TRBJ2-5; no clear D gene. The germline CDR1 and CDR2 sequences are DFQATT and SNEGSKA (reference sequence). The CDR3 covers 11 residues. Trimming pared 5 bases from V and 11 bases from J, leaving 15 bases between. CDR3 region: CSAHHEHKQYF. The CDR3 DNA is TGCAGTGCTCATCATGAACATAAGCAGTACTTC.

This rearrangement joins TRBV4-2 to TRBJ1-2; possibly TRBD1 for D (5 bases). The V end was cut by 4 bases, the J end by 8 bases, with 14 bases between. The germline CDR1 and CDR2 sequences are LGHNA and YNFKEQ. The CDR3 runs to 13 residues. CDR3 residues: CASSPHGGAGYTF. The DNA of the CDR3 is TGTGCCAGCAGCCCTCATGGAGGGGCAGGCTACACCTTC.

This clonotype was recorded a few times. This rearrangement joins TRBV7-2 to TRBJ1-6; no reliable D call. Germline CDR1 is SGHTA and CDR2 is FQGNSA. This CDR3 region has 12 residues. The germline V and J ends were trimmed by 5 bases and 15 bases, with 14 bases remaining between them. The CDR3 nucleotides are TGTGCCAGCAGCCCCAATCGCGAATTCCTCCACTTT. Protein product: CASSPNREFLHF. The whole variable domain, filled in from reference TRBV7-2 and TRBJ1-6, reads GAGVSQSPSNKVTEKGKDVELRCDPISGHTALYWYRQSLGQGLEFLIYFQGNSAPDKSGLPSDRFSAERTGGSVSTLTIQRTQQEDSAVYLCASSPNREFLHFGNGTRLTVT.

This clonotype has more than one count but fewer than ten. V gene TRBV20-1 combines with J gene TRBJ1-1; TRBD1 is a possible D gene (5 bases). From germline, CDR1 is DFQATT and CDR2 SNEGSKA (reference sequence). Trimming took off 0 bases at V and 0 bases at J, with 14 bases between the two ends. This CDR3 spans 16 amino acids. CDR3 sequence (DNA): TGCAGTGCTAGAGACTTTCGGGAGGGGTTGAACACTGAAGCTTTCTTT. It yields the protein CSARDFREGLNTEAFF.

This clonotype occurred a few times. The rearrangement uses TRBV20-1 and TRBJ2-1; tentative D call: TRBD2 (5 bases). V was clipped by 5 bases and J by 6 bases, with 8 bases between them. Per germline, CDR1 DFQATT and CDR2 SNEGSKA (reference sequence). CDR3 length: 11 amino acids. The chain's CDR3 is CSAQAGNEQFF. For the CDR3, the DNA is TGCAGTGCTCAGGCGGGCAATGAGCAGTTCTTC.

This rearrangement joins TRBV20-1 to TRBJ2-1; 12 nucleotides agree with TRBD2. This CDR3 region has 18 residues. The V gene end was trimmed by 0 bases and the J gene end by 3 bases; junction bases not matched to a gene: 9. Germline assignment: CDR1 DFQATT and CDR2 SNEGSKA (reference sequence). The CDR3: CSAREGYRTSGNYNEQFF. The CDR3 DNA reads TGCAGTGCTAGAGAAGGTTATAGGACTAGCGGGAACTACAATGAGCAGTTCTTC.

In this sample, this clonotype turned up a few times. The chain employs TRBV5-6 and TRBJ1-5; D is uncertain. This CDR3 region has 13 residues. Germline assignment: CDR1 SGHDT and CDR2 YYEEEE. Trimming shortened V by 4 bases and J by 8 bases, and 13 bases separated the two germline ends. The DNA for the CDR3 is TGTGCCAGCAGCCGCGCGACTGGGGAGCCCCAGCATTTT. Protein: CASSRATGEPQHF.

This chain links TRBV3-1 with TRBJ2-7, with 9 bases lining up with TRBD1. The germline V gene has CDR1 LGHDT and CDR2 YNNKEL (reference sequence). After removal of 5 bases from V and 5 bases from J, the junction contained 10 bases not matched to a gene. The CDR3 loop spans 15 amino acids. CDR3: CASSALPGQGDEQYF. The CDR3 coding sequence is TGTGCCAGCAGCGCCCTCCCGGGACAGGGCGACGAGCAGTACTTC.

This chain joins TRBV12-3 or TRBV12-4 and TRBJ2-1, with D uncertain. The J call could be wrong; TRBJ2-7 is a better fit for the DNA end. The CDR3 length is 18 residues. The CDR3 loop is CASSYRTVWTPPYNEQYF. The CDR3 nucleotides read TGTGCCAGCAGTTATAGAACGGTATGGACCCCTCCCTACAATGAGCAGTACTTC.

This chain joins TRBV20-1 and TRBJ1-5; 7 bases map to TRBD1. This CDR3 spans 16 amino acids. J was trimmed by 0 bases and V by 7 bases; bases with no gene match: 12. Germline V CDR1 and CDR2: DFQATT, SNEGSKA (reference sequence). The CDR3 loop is CSVGRTGSYSNQPQHF. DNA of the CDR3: TGCAGTGTGGGTAGGACAGGATCTTATAGCAATCAGCCCCAGCATTTT.

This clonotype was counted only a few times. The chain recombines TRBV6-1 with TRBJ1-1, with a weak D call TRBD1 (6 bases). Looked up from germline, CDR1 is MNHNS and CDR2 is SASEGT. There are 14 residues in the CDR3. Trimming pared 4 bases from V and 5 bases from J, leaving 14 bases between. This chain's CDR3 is CASSGPGAWTEAFF. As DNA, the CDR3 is TGTGCCAGCAGTGGGCCGGGGGCGTGGACTGAAGCTTTCTTT.

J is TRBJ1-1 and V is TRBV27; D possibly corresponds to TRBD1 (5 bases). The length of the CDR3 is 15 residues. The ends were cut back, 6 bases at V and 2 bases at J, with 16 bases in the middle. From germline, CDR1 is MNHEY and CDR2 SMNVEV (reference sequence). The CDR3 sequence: CASRATGNPNTEAFF. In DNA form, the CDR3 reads TGTGCCAGCAGGGCTACAGGAAACCCAAACACTGAAGCTTTCTTT.

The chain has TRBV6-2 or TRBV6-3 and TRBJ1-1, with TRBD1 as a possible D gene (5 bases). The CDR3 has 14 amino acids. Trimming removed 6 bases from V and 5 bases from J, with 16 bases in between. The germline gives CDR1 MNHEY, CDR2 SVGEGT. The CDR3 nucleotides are TGTGCCAGCAGATACGGGGGGTATCGGACTGAAGCTTTCTTT. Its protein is CASRYGGYRTEAFF.

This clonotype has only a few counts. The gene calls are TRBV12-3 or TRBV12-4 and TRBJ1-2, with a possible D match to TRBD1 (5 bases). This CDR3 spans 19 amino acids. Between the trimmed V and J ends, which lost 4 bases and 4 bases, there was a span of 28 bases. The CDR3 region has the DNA TGTGCCAGCAGTTCGGATGTCGGCAGGGACCCCGCTAAGGGCTATGGCTACACCTTC. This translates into CASSSDVGRDPAKGYGYTF.

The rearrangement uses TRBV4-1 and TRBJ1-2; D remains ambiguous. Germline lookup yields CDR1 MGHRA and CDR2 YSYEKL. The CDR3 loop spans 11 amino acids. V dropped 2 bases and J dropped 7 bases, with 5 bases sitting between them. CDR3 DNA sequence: TGCGCCAGCAGCCAATACCGTGGCTACACCTTC. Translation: CASSQYRGYTF.

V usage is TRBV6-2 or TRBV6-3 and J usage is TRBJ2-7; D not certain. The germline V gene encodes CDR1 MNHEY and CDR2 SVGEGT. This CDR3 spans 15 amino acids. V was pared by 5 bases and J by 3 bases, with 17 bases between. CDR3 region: CASSTPRLAFYEQYF. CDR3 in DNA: TGTGCCAGCAGTACGCCTCGGTTAGCATTCTACGAGCAGTACTTC.

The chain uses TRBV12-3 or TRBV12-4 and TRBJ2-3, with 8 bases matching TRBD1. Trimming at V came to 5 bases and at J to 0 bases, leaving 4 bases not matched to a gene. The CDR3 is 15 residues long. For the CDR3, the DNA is TGTGCCAGCAGTCAAAGGACAGGGAGCACAGATACGCAGTATTTT. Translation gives CASSQRTGSTDTQYF.

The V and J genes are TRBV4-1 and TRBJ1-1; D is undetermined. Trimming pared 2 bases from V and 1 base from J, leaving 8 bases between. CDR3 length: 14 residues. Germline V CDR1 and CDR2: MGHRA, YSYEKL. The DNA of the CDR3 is TGCGCCAGCAGCCAACCCTGGGGGAACACTGAAGCTTTCTTT. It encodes CASSQPWGNTEAFF.